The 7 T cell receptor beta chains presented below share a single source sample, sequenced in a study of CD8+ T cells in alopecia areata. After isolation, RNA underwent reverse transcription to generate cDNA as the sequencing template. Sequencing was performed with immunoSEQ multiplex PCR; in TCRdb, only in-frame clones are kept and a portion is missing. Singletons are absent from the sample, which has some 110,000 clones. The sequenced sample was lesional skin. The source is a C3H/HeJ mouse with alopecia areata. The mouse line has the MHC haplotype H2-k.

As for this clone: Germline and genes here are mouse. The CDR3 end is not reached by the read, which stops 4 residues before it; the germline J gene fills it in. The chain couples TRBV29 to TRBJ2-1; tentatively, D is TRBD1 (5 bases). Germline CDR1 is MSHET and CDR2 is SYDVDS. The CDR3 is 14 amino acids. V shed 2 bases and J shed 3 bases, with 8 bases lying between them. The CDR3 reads CASSLQGRYAEQFF. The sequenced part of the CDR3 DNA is TGTGCTAGCAGTTTACAGGGCCGCTATGCT.

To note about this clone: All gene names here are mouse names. Incomplete CDR3 DNA: TGTGCCAGCGGTGATCGAAACATTGCAGAA. It codes for CASGDRNIAE. The whole CDR3 sequence reads CASGDRNIAETLYF. This rearrangement joins TRBV13-2 to TRBJ2-3; the D is unclear. Coverage ceases 4 residues before the CDR3 finishes, and the germline J gene fills in the end. V was clipped by 1 base and J by 2 bases, with 8 bases between them. In germline, CDR1 is NNHNN, CDR2 SYGAGS (reference sequence). The CDR3 is made up of 14 amino acids.

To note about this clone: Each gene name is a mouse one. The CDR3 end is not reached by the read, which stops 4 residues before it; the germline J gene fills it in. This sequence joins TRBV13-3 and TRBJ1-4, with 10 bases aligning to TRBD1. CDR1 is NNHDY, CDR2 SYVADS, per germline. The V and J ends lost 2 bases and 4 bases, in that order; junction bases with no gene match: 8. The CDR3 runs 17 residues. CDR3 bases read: TGTGCCAGCAGTGACGACCGGGACAGGGGCCTCAACGAA. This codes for CASSDDRDRGLNE. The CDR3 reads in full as CASSDDRDRGLNERLFF.

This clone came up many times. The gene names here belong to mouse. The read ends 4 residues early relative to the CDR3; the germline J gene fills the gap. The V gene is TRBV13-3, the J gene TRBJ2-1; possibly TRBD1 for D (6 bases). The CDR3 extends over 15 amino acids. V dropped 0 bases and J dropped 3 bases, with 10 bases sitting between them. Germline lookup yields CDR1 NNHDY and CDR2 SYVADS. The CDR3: CASSDGDKSYAEQFF. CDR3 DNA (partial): TGTGCCAGCAGTGATGGGGACAAATCCTATGCT.

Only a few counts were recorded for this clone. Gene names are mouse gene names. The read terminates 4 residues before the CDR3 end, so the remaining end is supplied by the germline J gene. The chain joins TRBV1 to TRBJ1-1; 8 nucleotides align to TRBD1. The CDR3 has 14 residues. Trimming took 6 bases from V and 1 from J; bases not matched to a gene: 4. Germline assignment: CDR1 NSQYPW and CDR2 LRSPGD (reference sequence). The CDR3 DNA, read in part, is TGCACCTGCAGGGCTGACAGGGGGAACACA. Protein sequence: CTCRADRGNT. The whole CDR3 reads CTCRADRGNTEVFF.

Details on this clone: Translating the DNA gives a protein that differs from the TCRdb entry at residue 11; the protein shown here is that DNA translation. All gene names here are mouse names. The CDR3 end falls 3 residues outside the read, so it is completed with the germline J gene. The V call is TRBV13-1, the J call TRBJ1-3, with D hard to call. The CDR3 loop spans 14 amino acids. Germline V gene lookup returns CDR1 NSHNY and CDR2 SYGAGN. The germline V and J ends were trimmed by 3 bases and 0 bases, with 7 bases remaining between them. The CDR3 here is CASSGRHSGNTLYF. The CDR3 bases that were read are TGTGCCAGCAGTGGCCGACATTCTGGAAATACG.

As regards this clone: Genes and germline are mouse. Partial CDR3 DNA: TGTGCCAGCAGCGTGGACTGGGGGAGCTAT. This gives the protein CASSVDWGSY. The entire CDR3 protein is CASSVDWGSYEQYF. This sequence joins TRBV13-1 and TRBJ2-7; 10 bases match TRBD2. The read terminates 4 residues ahead of where the CDR3 ends, so the germline J gene completes it. Germline lookup yields CDR1 NSHNY and CDR2 SYGAGN. With V trimmed by 5 bases and J by 3 bases, 5 bases remained unmatched. This CDR3 has 14 amino acids.